These 22 T cell receptor beta chains were sequenced from one sample in a study of T-cell memory formation after mild COVID-19. A single record per CDR3 protein comes from TCRdb applying MiXCR to the 5' RACE reads. The sample has 400,000 or so distinct CDR3 sequences; 20% are singletons. Input material: PBMCs or a T cell subset sorted from them (not recorded which). All receptors derive from an adult woman who had mild COVID-19 (a few samples of this study predate the infection). Cell type and time point are not known.

This clonotype was picked up a small number of times. The rearrangement joins TRBV7-8 to TRBJ1-6; perhaps TRBD1 as D (5 bases). Trimming took 1 base from V and 7 from J, leaving 20 bases between them. The CDR3 length is 18 residues. Germline V gene sequence: CDR1 SGHVS, CDR2 FQNEAQ. The CDR3 DNA reads as TGTGCCAGCAGCTTAGATGTGATGGCGGGACGCGCGAATTCACCCCTCCACTTT. This gives the protein CASSLDVMAGRANSPLHF.

The chain uses TRBV19 and TRBJ1-1, with D hard to call. Between the trimmed V and J ends, which lost 7 bases and 7 bases, there was a span of 10 bases. From germline, CDR1 is LNHDA and CDR2 SQIVND (reference sequence). The CDR3 consists of 11 residues. CDR3 in DNA: TGTGCCAGTAAGTTTCTAGGTGAAGCTTTCTTT. It yields the protein CASKFLGEAFF.

This clonotype was counted once. V is TRBV29-1 and J is TRBJ2-4, with 9 bases identical to TRBD2. The CDR3 runs 13 residues. CDR1 SQVTM and CDR2 ANQGSEA come from the germline V gene. After removal of 5 bases from V and 8 bases from J, the junction contained 7 bases not matched to a gene. The CDR3 is CSVWAGGGDIQYF. CDR3 nucleotide sequence: TGCAGCGTTTGGGCCGGCGGGGGGGACATTCAGTACTTC.

This clonotype was counted a few times. The chain uses TRBV2 and TRBJ2-7; 9 nucleotides align to TRBD2. This CDR3 region has 16 residues. The V gene's germline CDR1 is SNHLY and CDR2 FYNNEI. Unmatched junction bases numbered 12, after V lost 5 bases and J lost 4 bases. The CDR3, as DNA: TGTGCCAGCAGTCTAAGGGGGAGCGGGAGGACGTACGAGCAGTACTTC. Encoded protein: CASSLRGSGRTYEQYF. Full variable domain (missing parts from reference TRBV2 and TRBJ2-7): EPEVTQTPSHQVTQMGQEVILRCVPISNHLYFYWYRQILGQKVEFLVSFYNNEISEKSEIFDDQFSVERPDGSNFTLKIRSTKLEDSAMYFCASSLRGSGRTYEQYFGPGTRLTVT.

This clonotype has only a few counts. The chain combines TRBV15 with TRBJ2-1; D call uncertain. V was clipped by 0 bases and J by 8 bases, with 20 bases between them. CDR3 length: 17 residues. CDR1 is LNHNV and CDR2 is YYDKDF in the germline V gene (reference sequence). The DNA for the CDR3 is TGTGCCACCAGCAGAGATGCCCTCGAAAACCCCTCGCATGAGCAGTTCTTC. Protein sequence: CATSRDALENPSHEQFF.

The chain joins TRBV7-3 to TRBJ2-3; 7 bases align to TRBD1. The V gene's germline CDR1 is SGHTA and CDR2 FQGTGA. J gave up 6 bases and V 5 bases, and 11 bases lay outside the gene matches. The CDR3 consists of 15 residues. The CDR3 is CASSRNRGVGDTQYF. The DNA of the CDR3 is TGTGCCAGCAGCAGAAACAGGGGTGTTGGGGATACGCAGTATTTT. The full variable domain, in which reference TRBV7-3 and TRBJ2-3 provide the parts outside the CDR3, is GAGVSQTPSNKVTEKGKYVELRCDPISGHTALYWYRQSLGQGPEFLIYFQGTGAADDSGLPNDRFFAVRPEGSVSTLKIQRTERGDSAVYLCASSRNRGVGDTQYFGPGTRLTVL.

This sequence joins TRBV6-6 and TRBJ2-4; 8 positions agree with TRBD1. J was trimmed by 0 bases and V by 0 bases; bases with no gene match: 1. The germline V gene has CDR1 MNHNY and CDR2 SVGAGI (reference sequence). This CDR3 is 16 amino acids long. DNA of the CDR3: TGTGCCAGCAGTTACTCGGGACAGGAAGCCAAAAACATTCAGTACTTC. The encoded protein is CASSYSGQEAKNIQYF.

This clonotype showed up many times. The genes are TRBV7-9 and TRBJ1-1; TRBD1 matches at 9 bases. In germline, CDR1 is SEHNR, CDR2 FQNEAQ (reference sequence). The CDR3 is 15 amino acids. J gave up 3 bases and V 1 base, and 3 bases lay outside the gene matches. The CDR3 sequence: CASSLDRGRHTEAFF. The CDR3 bases are TGTGCCAGCAGCTTAGACAGGGGGCGACACACTGAAGCTTTCTTT.

The chain is built from TRBV6-7 and TRBJ2-1; TRBD2 aligns across 10 bases. TRBV6-7 has ORF status, its function being uncertain. This CDR3 is built from 14 residues. The junction had 5 bases not matched to a gene; V was cut back by 6 bases and J by 6 bases. The CDR3, as DNA: TGTGCCAGCAGCAAGCGGGAGGGCCGCAATGAGCAGTTCTTC. Translated: CASSKREGRNEQFF.

This chain links TRBV10-3 with TRBJ2-1; D gene unclear. Germline V gene sequence: CDR1 ENHRY, CDR2 SYGVKD. Trimming pared 4 bases from V and 7 bases from J, leaving 5 bases between. The CDR3 runs 11 residues. The CDR3 protein is CAISVANEQFF. Here the CDR3 DNA reads TGTGCCATCAGTGTGGCTAATGAGCAGTTCTTC.

This clonotype was counted a few times. This rearrangement joins TRBV20-1 to TRBJ2-7; possibly TRBD1 for D (6 bases). The CDR3 covers 18 residues. The germline V and J ends were trimmed by 0 bases and 2 bases, with 23 bases remaining between them. Looked up from germline, CDR1 is DFQATT and CDR2 is SNEGSKA (reference sequence). This CDR3 is CSARDQMGLWGPPYEQYF. Written as DNA, the CDR3 is TGCAGTGCTAGAGACCAAATGGGCCTGTGGGGGCCCCCCTACGAGCAGTACTTC.

The rearrangement uses TRBV2 and TRBJ2-7; possibly TRBD2 for D (6 bases). V dropped 0 bases and J dropped 2 bases, with 11 bases sitting between them. Germline values: CDR1 SNHLY, CDR2 FYNNEI. The length of the CDR3 is 15 residues. The CDR3 sequence: CASSEAGTQTYEQYF. In nucleotides, the CDR3 is TGTGCCAGCAGTGAAGCTGGGACTCAAACCTACGAGCAGTACTTC.

V gene TRBV10-3 combines with J gene TRBJ2-1; 10 bases align to TRBD2. The CDR3 is 15 residues long. The V gene end was trimmed by 3 bases and the J gene end by 6 bases; junction bases not matched to a gene: 5. The germline gives CDR1 ENHRY, CDR2 SYGVKD. The CDR3 reads CAISDGLAEANEQFF. The CDR3 nucleotides read TGTGCCATCAGTGATGGACTAGCGGAGGCCAATGAGCAGTTCTTC.

The chain employs TRBV12-3 or TRBV12-4 and TRBJ1-1; the D gene is possibly TRBD1 (5 bases). The CDR3 contains 15 residues. V lost 4 bases, J lost 0 bases, and 12 bases lay in between. CDR3 protein: CASSSWGRMNTEAFF. DNA of the CDR3: TGTGCCAGCAGTTCCTGGGGACGCATGAACACTGAAGCTTTCTTT.

In its sample, this clonotype was seen many times. The rearrangement joins TRBV12-3 or TRBV12-4 to TRBJ2-7, with a possible D match to TRBD2 (5 bases). V lost 6 bases to trimming and J lost 4 bases, with 10 bases between them. The CDR3 runs 12 residues. The CDR3, as DNA: TGTGCCAGCAGCTTATCGGGGTACGAGCAGTACTTC. Encoded protein: CASSLSGYEQYF.

This clonotype was observed a single time. This chain uses TRBV5-1 with TRBJ2-4, with unresolved D. Per germline, CDR1 SGHRS and CDR2 YFSETQ. This CDR3 has 14 amino acids. The V end was cut by 2 bases, the J end by 0 bases, with 6 bases between. CDR3 in amino acids: CASSFNSAKNIQYF. CDR3 DNA: TGCGCCAGCAGCTTCAACTCAGCCAAAAACATTCAGTACTTC.

This clonotype was picked up a small number of times. The CDR3 DNA reads as TGTGCCAGCAGTTACAGGGGGGACGCCTACAATGAGCAGTTCTTC. Amino acids: CASSYRGDAYNEQFF. The rearrangement links TRBV6-4 to TRBJ2-1; TRBD1 agrees at 8 bases. CDR3 length: 15 amino acids. Germline-derived CDR1 and CDR2 are MRHNA and SNTAGT. With 5 bases clipped from V and 2 bases from J, the junction kept 5 bases outside the gene matches.

The chain recombines TRBV12-3 or TRBV12-4 with TRBJ2-7; no firm D call. This CDR3 is built from 15 residues. V shed 5 bases and J shed 3 bases, with 17 bases lying between them. CDR3 protein: CASSHRVSLGYEQYF. The CDR3 DNA reads TGTGCCAGCAGTCACCGGGTGTCCTTAGGCTACGAGCAGTACTTC.

The CDR3, as DNA: TGCAGTGCTAGAGAGTCGGAAGGCACAGATACGCAGTATTTT. Residues: CSARESEGTDTQYF. The chain recombines TRBV20-1 with TRBJ2-3; D unclear. CDR1 is DFQATT and CDR2 is SNEGSKA in the germline V gene (reference sequence). Deletions cut 0 bases from V and 1 base from J, with 8 bases between. The CDR3 is 14 residues long.

Only a few counts were recorded for this clonotype. The rearrangement uses TRBV10-3 and TRBJ2-2, with D perhaps given as TRBD1 or TRBD2 (7 bases each). This CDR3 has 15 residues. The germline CDR1 and CDR2 sequences are ENHRY and SYGVKD. V lost 5 bases and J lost 5, with 15 bases in between. The CDR3 here is CAISPREGATGELFF. The CDR3 DNA sequence: TGTGCCATCAGTCCTAGGGAGGGGGCAACCGGGGAGCTGTTTTTT.

The table lists this clonotype with a few counts. V gene TRBV7-2 combines with J gene TRBJ2-1; tentatively, D is TRBD2 (5 bases). The CDR3 runs 12 residues. Germline V gene sequence: CDR1 SGHTA, CDR2 FQGNSA. Trimming cost V 7 bases and J 9 bases, with 13 bases left between them. The CDR3 DNA follows: TGTGCCAGCAACCATTTAGCGCGTGAGCAGTTCTTC. Translating gives CASNHLAREQFF.

Turning to this clonotype: No conserved phenylalanine or tryptophan ends this CDR3, so it is likely a read error. The V call is TRBV7-8, the J call TRBJ1-2; TRBD1 aligns across 7 bases. This CDR3 comprises 14 residues. Germline values: CDR1 SGHVS, CDR2 FQNEAQ. The CDR3 DNA reads as TGTGCAAGCAGCGCAGGGGGTAGGACAGCTGGCTACACCTTA. Its protein product is CASSAGGRTAGYTL.